This T cell receptor beta chain originates from a study of T-cell memory formation after mild COVID-19. Using constant-segment primers, 5'RACE produced TCR alpha and TCR beta cDNA libraries carrying sample barcodes and UMIs. One entry per CDR3 protein results from TCRdb running MiXCR on the 5' RACE reads. This table has over 500,000 distinct CDR3 sequences, roughly a sixth appearing once. Whole-study results and caveats: Pre-infection memory carried some responding clones, suggesting that cross-reactive memory joined. Clones contracting over day 15 to 85 were CD4/CD8 balanced, with later expanders leaning CD4+.

Germline loops: CDR1 SGHDT, CDR2 YYEEEE. V lost 4 bases, J lost 7 bases, and 12 bases stayed unmatched. The CDR3 totals 16 residues. This clonotype showed up many times. Its target is unknown. The sample consisted of PBMCs or a T cell subset sorted from them (not recorded which). The chain combines TRBV5-6 with TRBJ2-1, with TRBD2 identical over 9 bases. The clonotype comes from an adult woman who had mild COVID-19 (a few samples of this study predate the infection). Cell type and time point are not known. The CDR3 sequence: CASSRFGGRGGNEQFF. In DNA, the CDR3 is TGTGCCAGCAGCAGATTTGGCGGGAGGGGGGGGAATGAGCAGTTCTTC.